The clone carrying this TCR beta chain was seen only a few times. The antigen is not known. This entry comes from a study of neurological immune-mediated disorders. Study-wide points: No expanded-clone CDR3 amino acid sequence recurred across subjects, suggesting private TCR-beta repertoires.

Germline CDR1 reads LGHNA; CDR2 reads YNFKEQ. With 0 bases removed from V and 1 base from J, the gap between germline ends came to 10 bases. The CDR3 consists of 15 residues. Template-switch 5'RACE cDNA synthesis added a 10-nucleotide unique molecular identifier. TCRdb used MiXCR to reprocess the 5' RACE reads, holding one entry per CDR3 protein. The table has under 50,000 distinct CDR3 sequences, 11% seen once. Sequences were obtained from CD4+ T cells from blood. The sequence was collected from a woman aged 25 to 39 with HTLV-1-associated myelopathy (HAM/TSP). The rearrangement uses TRBV4-2 and TRBJ2-7; D is uncertain. For the CDR3, the DNA is TGTGCCAGCAGCCAAGATGGCGCGGCGTCCTACGAGCAGTACTTC. Protein: CASSQDGAASYEQYF.